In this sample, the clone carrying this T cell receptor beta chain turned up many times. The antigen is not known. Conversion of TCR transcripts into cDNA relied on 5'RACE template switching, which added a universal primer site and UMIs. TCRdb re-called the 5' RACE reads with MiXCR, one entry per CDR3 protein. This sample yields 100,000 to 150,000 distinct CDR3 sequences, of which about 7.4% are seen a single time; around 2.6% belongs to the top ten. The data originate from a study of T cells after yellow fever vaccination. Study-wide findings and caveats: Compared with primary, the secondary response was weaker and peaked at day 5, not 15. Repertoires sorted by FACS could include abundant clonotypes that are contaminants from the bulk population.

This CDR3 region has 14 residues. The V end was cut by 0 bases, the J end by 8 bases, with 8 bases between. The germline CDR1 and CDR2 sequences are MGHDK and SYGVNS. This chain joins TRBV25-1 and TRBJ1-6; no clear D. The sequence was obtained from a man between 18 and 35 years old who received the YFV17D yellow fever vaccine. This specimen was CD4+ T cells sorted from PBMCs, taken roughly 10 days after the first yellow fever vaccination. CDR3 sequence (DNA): TGTGCCAGCAGTGAATATCTGCCCTATTCACCCCTCCACTTT. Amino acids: CASSEYLPYSPLHF. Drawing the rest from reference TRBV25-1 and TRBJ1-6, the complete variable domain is EADIYQTPRYLVIGTGKKITLECSQTMGHDKMYWYQQDPGMELHLIHYSYGVNSTEKGDLSSESTVSRIRTEHFPLTLESARPSHTSQYLCASSEYLPYSPLHFGNGTRLTVT.